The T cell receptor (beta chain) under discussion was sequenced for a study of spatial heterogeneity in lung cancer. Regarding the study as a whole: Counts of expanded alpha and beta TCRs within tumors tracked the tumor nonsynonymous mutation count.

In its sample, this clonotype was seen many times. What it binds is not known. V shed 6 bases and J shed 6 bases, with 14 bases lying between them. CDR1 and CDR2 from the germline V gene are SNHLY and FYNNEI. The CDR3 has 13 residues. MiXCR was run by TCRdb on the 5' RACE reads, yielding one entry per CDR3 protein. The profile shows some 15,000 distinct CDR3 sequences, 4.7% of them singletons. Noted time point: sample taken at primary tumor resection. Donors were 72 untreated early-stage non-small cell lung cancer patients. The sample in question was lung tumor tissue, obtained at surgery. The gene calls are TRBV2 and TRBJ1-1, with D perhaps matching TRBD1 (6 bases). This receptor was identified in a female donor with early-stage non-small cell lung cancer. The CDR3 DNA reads TGTGCCAGCAGCACAACAGGGAGCGCTGAAGCTTTCTTT. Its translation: CASSTTGSAEAFF.